These T cell receptor beta chains were read from a single sample in a study of blood T cell repertoires in COVID-19. Libraries were prepared by immunoSEQ multiplex PCR; TCRdb keeps only in-frame clonotypes and omits some of them. The sample includes 100,000 to 150,000 clones, 84% of them seen just once. Input material: peripheral blood. The receptor source for this set is a woman older than 75 with acute or convalescent COVID-19. The CDR3 runs from the conserved cysteine through the conserved F or W. The D gene is left open where the match is weak.

v_gene: TRBV19
d_gene: TRBD1
CDR3aa: CASSDRGRVWDF

v_gene: TRBV6-4
d_gene: TRBD2
CDR3aa: CASSATSGGPQFF

v_gene: TRBV15
d_gene: -
CDR3aa: CATSRDTLPDTDTQYF

v_gene: TRBV2
d_gene: -
CDR3aa: CASRSPSGTGELFF

v_gene: TRBV7-2
d_gene: TRBD2
CDR3aa: CASSPRTSGYQETQYF

v_gene: TRBV19
d_gene: TRBD1
CDR3aa: CASRAGQGANYEQYF

v_gene: TRBV19
d_gene: TRBD1
CDR3aa: CASSTPLDRGWNIQYF

v_gene: TRBV5-1
d_gene: TRBD2
CDR3aa: CASSLLAGGDNEQFF

v_gene: TRBV6-5
d_gene: -
CDR3aa: CASSSDRPTYEQYF

v_gene: TRBV2
d_gene: TRBD1
CDR3aa: CASSERTGGNYGYTF

v_gene: TRBV30
d_gene: TRBD2
CDR3aa: CAWQRDYYNEQFF

v_gene: TRBV27
d_gene: TRBD1
CDR3aa: CASSPNRGPYGYTF

v_gene: TRBV30
d_gene: -
CDR3aa: CAWSARFEQFF

v_gene: TRBV7-2
d_gene: TRBD1
CDR3aa: CASTWRDRAYNEQFF

v_gene: TRBV30
d_gene: TRBD1
CDR3aa: CAWRQGYSGNTIYF

v_gene: TRBV18
d_gene: TRBD1
CDR3aa: CASQETGDNSPLHF

v_gene: TRBV18
d_gene: -
CDR3aa: CASSPPASTEAFF

v_gene: TRBV7-2
d_gene: -
CDR3aa: CASSPDGGGNTIYF

v_gene: TRBV19
d_gene: TRBD1
CDR3aa: CASRRQGGTDTQYF

v_gene: TRBV7-2
d_gene: -
CDR3aa: CASSLGPKGSVGYNEQFF

v_gene: TRBV7-6
d_gene: TRBD2
CDR3aa: CASSPREGLYEQYF

v_gene: TRBV30
d_gene: TRBD2
CDR3aa: CAWSAPGGEQYF

v_gene: TRBV24-1
d_gene: TRBD1
CDR3aa: CATSDGTGDGYTF

v_gene: TRBV24-1
d_gene: -
CDR3aa: CATSDLPAAERSYNSPLHF

v_gene: TRBV7-2
d_gene: TRBD2
CDR3aa: CASSYLSGRTSYEQYF

v_gene: TRBV6-2/TRBV6-3
d_gene: -
CDR3aa: CASSTLEGFYGYTF